This T cell receptor (beta chain) was identified during a study of T cell responses to AZD1222 COVID-19 vaccine. Study findings and constraints: Spike as a whole was targeted by vaccine-associated CD4 TCRs, dominant at 160-218 and 743-854. Spike-specific TCR breadth and depth both grew after two AZD1222 doses. Most donors were white British and more were female, and clonal diversity was possibly underestimated. Only a handful of AZD1222 recipients were seropositive at baseline.

As to this clone: Its antigen is not known.

V lost 10 bases, J lost 10 bases, and 15 bases stayed unmatched. Germline V gene data show CDR1 as MNHEY and CDR2 as SVGAGI. This CDR3 spans 14 amino acids. Some clones are missing from TCRdb's copy, which holds only in-frame ones; the method was immunoSEQ multiplex PCR. The sample has 100,000 to 150,000 clones, 85% to 90% seen once; the top ten hold 11%. The source is an adult in good health. The sequenced sample was peripheral blood, obtained on day 0 of MenACWY control vaccination. The V and J genes are TRBV6-5 and TRBJ2-3; TRBD2 matches 9 bases. Written as DNA, the CDR3 is TGTGCCACCCAAAGCGGGAGGCTCGCTGTAGCGCAGTATTTT. Protein product: CATQSGRLAVAQYF.